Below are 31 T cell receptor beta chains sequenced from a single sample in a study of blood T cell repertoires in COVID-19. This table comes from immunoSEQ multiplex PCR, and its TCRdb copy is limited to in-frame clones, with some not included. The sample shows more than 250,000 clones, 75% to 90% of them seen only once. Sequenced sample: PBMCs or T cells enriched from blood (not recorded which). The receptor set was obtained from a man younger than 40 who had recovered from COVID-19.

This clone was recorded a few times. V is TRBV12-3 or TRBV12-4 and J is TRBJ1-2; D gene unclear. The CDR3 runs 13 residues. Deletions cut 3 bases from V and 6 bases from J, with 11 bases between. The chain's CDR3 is CASSFSLSDGYTF. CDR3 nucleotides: TGTGCCAGCAGTTTCTCACTGTCCGATGGCTACACCTTC.

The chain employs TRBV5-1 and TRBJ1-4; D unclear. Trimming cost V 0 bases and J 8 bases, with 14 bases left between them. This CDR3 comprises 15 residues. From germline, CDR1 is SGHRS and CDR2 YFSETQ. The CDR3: CASSLDVGVGEKLFF. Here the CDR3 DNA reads TGCGCCAGCAGCTTGGATGTGGGAGTGGGGGAAAAACTGTTTTTT.

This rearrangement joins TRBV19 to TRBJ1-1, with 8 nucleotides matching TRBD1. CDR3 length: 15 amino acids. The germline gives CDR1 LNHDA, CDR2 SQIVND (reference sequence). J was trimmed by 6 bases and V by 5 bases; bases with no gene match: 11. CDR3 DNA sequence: TGTGCCAGTAGTCCTCGGACAGGGACAGTCGCTGAAGCTTTCTTT. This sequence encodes CASSPRTGTVAEAFF.

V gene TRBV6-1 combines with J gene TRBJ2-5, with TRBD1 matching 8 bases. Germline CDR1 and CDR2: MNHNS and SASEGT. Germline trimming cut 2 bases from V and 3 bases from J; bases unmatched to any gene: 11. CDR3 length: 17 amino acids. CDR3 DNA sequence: TGTGCCAGCAGTGAACATCCGACAGGGGACGGAGAAGAGACCCAGTACTTC. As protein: CASSEHPTGDGEETQYF.

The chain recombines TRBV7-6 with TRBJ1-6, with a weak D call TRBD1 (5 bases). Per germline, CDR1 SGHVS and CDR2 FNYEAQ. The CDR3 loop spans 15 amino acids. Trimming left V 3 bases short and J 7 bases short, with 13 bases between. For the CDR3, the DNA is TGTGCCAGCAGCTTTGACAGTTCTGGCAATTCACCCCTCCACTTT. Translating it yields CASSFDSSGNSPLHF.

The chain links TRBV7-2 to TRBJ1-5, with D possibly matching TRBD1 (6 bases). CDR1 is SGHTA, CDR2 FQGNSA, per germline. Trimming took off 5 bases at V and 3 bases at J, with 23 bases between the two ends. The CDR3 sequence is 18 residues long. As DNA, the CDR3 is TGTGCCAGCAGCCCAACCCCACAGGGTCCGGGTCCCAATCAGCCCCAGCATTTT. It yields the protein CASSPTPQGPGPNQPQHF.

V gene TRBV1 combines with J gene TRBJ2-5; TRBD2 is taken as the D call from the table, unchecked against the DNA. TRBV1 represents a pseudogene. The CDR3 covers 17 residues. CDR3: CTSSPRLAGGPRETQYF. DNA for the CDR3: TGCACCAGCAGCCCCAGACTAGCGGGGGGTCCCCGAGAGACCCAGTACTTC.

CDR3 protein: CASSFGGATDTQYF. In DNA form, the CDR3 reads TGTGCCAGCAGCTTCGGGGGGGCCACAGATACGCAGTATTTT. The gene calls are TRBV7-2 and TRBJ2-3, with 8 bases aligning to TRBD2. CDR1 and CDR2 from the germline V gene are SGHTA and FQGNSA. The CDR3 loop spans 14 amino acids. The J segment lost 2 bases and the V segment lost 3 bases, leaving 1 base of the junction unmatched.

DNA for the CDR3: TGCGCCAGCAGCTTGATGTTGGGGCGCAACACCGGGGAGCTGTTTTTT. It codes for CASSLMLGRNTGELFF. The chain employs TRBV5-1 and TRBJ2-2; perhaps TRBD1 as D (5 bases). The CDR3 contains 16 residues. CDR1 and CDR2 (germline): SGHRS, YFSETQ. V lost 1 base and J lost 2, with 12 bases in between. The full variable domain, completed using reference TRBV5-1 and TRBJ2-2, is KAGVTQTPRYLIKTRGQQVTLSCSPISGHRSVSWYQQTPGQGLQFLFEYFSETQRNKGNFPGRFSGRQFSNSRSEMNVSTLELGDSALYLCASSLMLGRNTGELFFGEGSRLTVL.

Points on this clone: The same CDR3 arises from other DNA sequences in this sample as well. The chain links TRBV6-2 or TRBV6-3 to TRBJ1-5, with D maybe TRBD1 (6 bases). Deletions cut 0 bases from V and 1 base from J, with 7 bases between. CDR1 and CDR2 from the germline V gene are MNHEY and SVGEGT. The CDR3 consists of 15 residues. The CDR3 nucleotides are TGTGCCAGCAGTTACTCTGGACAGAGCAATCAGCCCCAGCATTTT. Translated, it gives CASSYSGQSNQPQHF.

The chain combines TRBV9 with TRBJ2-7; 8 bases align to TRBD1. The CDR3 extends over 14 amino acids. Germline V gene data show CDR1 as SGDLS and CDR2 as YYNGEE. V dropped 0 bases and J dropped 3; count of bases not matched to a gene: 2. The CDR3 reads CASSVVGQGYEQYF. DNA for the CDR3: TGTGCCAGCAGCGTAGTAGGACAGGGCTACGAGCAGTACTTC.

The CDR3 bases are TGTGCCAGCAGCCATTTAACTGAGAACACTGAAGCTTTCTTT. Protein: CASSHLTENTEAFF. The chain couples TRBV3-1 (or the pseudogene TRBV3-2) to TRBJ1-1; D gene uncertain. The germline V gene has CDR1 LGHDT and CDR2 YNNKEL (reference sequence). The V end lost 3 bases, the J end lost 1 base, and 9 bases lay between the germline ends. This CDR3 has 14 residues.

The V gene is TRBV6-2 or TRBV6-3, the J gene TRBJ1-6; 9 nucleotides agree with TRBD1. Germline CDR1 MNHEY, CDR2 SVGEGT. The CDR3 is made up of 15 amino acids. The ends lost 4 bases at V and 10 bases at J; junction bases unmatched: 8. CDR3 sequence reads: CASSSPDRGESPLHF. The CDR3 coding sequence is TGTGCCAGCAGTTCCCCGGACAGGGGAGAATCACCCCTCCACTTT.

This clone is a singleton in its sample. This CDR3 reads CASSLGYRSNTEAFF. DNA for the CDR3: TGTGCCAGCAGCTTAGGATACAGGTCGAACACTGAAGCTTTCTTT. This chain joins TRBV7-2 and TRBJ1-1; TRBD1 is a possible D gene (5 bases). V lost 1 base, J lost 1 base, and 10 bases lay in between. Germline loops: CDR1 SGHTA, CDR2 FQGNSA. This CDR3 has 15 residues.

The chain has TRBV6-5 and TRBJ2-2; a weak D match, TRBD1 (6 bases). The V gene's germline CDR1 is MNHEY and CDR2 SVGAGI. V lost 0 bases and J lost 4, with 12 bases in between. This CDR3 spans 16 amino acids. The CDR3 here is CASSYSTGMGTGELFF. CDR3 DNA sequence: TGTGCCAGCAGTTACTCCACAGGGATGGGCACCGGGGAGCTGTTTTTT.

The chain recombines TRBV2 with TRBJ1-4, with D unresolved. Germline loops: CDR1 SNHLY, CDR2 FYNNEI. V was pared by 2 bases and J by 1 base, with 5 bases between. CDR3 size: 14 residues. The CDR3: CASSEQRTNEKLFF. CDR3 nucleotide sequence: TGTGCCAGCAGTGAACAGCGAACTAATGAAAAACTGTTTTTT.

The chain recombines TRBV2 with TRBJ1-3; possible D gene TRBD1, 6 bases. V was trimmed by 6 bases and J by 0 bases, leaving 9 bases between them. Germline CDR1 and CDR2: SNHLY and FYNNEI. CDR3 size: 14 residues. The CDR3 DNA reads TGTGCCAGCAGCCCCAGGGGCTCTGGAAACACCATATATTTT. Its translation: CASSPRGSGNTIYF. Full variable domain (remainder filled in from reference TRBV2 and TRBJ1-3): EPEVTQTPSHQVTQMGQEVILRCVPISNHLYFYWYRQILGQKVEFLVSFYNNEISEKSEIFDDQFSVERPDGSNFTLKIRSTKLEDSAMYFCASSPRGSGNTIYFGEGSWLTVV.

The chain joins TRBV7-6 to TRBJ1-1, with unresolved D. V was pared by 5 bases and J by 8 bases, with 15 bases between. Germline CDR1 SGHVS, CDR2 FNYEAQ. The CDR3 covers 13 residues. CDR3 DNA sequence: TGTGCCAGCAGCCCCTACACAGTCGGAGAAGCTTTCTTT. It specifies CASSPYTVGEAFF.

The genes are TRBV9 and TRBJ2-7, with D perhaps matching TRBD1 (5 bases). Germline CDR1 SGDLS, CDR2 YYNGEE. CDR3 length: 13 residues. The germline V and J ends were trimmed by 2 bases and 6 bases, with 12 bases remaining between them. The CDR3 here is CASSVDSLGEQYF. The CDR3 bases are TGTGCCAGCAGCGTTGACAGCCTGGGCGAGCAGTACTTC.

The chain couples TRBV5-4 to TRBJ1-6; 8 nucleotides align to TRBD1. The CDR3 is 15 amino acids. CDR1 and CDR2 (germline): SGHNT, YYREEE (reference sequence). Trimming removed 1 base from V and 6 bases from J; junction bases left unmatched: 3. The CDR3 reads CASSLSGGGNSPLHF. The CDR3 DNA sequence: TGTGCCAGCAGCTTGTCAGGGGGCGGTAATTCACCCCTCCACTTT.

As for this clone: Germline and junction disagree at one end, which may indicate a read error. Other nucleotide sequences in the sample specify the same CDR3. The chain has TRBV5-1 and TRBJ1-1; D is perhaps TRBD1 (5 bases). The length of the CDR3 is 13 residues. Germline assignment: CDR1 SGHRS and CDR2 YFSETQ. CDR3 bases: TGCGCCAGCAGTTTGGGTGGAGGGGCTGAAGCTTTCTTT. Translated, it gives CASSLGGGAEAFF.

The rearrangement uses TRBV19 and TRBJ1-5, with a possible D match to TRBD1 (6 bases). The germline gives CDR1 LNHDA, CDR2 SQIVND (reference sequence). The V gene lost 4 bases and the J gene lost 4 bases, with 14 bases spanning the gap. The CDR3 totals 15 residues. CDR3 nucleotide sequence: TGTGCCAGTAGTACAAGAAGACAGGTTAATCAGCCCCAGCATTTT. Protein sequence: CASSTRRQVNQPQHF.

CDR3 sequence (DNA): TGTGCCAGCAGCATCCACAGGGGATCTGAAGCTTTCTTT. It codes for CASSIHRGSEAFF. The chain combines TRBV5-6 with TRBJ1-1, with 7 bases aligning to TRBD1. This CDR3 contains 13 residues. Germline lookup yields CDR1 SGHDT and CDR2 YYEEEE. V was clipped by 4 bases and J by 6 bases; unmatched bases: 6.

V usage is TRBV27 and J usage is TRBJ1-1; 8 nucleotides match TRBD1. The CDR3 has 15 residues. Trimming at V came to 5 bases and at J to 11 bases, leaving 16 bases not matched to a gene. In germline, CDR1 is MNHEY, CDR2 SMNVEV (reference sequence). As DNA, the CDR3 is TGTGCCAGCAGTGGCTCCAGGGGGCCCCTTTGGTTTGCTTTCTTT. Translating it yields CASSGSRGPLWFAFF.

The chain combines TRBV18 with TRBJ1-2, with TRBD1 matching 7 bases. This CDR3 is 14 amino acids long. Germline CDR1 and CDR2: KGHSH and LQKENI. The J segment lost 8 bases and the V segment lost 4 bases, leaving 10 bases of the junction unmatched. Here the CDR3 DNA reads TGTGCCAGCTCACTTACAGGGGAATATAAGGGCTACACCTTC. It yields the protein CASSLTGEYKGYTF.

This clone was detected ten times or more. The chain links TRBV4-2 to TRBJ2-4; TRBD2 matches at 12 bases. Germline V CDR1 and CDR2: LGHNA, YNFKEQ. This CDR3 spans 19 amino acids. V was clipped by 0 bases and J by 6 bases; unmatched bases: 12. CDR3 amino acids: CASSQDRTSGAHGGNIQYF. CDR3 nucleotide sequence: TGTGCCAGCAGCCAAGATAGGACTAGCGGGGCCCACGGAGGAAACATTCAGTACTTC.

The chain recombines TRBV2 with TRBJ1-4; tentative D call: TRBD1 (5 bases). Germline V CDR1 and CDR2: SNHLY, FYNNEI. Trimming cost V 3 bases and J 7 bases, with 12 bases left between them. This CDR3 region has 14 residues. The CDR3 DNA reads TGTGCCAGCAGTGATGCGTCTAGGGGTGAAAAACTGTTTTTT. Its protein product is CASSDASRGEKLFF.

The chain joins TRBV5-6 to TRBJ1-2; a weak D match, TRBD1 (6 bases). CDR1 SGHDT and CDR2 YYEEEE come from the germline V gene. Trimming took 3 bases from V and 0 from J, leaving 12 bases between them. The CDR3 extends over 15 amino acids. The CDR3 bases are TGTGCCAGCAGCTCCTTGGGGGCATCTAACTATGGCTACACCTTC. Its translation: CASSSLGASNYGYTF.

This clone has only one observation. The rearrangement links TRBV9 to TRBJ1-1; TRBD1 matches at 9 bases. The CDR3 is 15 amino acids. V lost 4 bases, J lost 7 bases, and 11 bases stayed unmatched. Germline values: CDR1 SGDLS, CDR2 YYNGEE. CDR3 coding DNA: TGTGCCAGCAGCCCTCGACAGGGGGGAATTAGTGAAGCTTTCTTT. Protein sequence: CASSPRQGGISEAFF.

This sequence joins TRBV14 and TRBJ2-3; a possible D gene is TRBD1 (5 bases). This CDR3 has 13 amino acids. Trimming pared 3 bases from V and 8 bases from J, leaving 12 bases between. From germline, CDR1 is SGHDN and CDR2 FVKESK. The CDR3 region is CASSHPGAVTQYF. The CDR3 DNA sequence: TGTGCCAGCAGCCATCCTGGGGCTGTTACGCAGTATTTT.

This CDR3 is CASSQQFGGGYEQYF. The DNA for the CDR3 is TGTGCCAGCAGCCAGCAATTTGGGGGGGGTTACGAGCAGTACTTC. J is TRBJ2-7 and V is TRBV3-1 (or the pseudogene TRBV3-2), with TRBD2 matching over 7 bases. The germline CDR1 and CDR2 sequences are LGHDT and YNNKEL (reference sequence). The ends lost 3 bases at V and 4 bases at J; junction bases unmatched: 9. CDR3 size: 15 residues.